The 21 T cell receptor beta chains presented below share a single source sample, sequenced in a study of blood T cell repertoires in COVID-19. Sequencing used immunoSEQ multiplex PCR; TCRdb keeps in-frame clones, though not all of them. The table includes roughly 100,000 clones, around four fifths detected once. The sample taken for sequencing was peripheral blood. These TCRs come from a man aged 60 to 69 with acute or convalescent COVID-19.

J is TRBJ1-6 and V is TRBV15; tentative D call: TRBD1 (6 bases). Trimming shortened V by 0 bases and J by 10 bases, and 13 bases separated the two germline ends. The germline V gene has CDR1 LNHNV and CDR2 YYDKDF (reference sequence). The CDR3 loop spans 15 amino acids. CDR3 coding DNA: TGTGCCACCAGCAGAGAATACAGGGCAGCCTCACCCCTCCACTTT. This translates into CATSREYRAASPLHF.

This clone occurred a few times. This chain's CDR3 is CASSYGQGRNEQFF. The CDR3 nucleotides are TGTGCCAGCAGTTACGGACAGGGGAGGAATGAGCAGTTCTTC. The chain combines TRBV6-5 with TRBJ2-1; the match to TRBD1 covers 9 bases. Germline V CDR1 and CDR2: MNHEY, SVGAGI. V trimming: 2 bases; J trimming: 7 bases; junction bases outside the gene matches: 3. The CDR3 consists of 14 residues.

The chain recombines TRBV7-8 with TRBJ2-1; 11 bases map to TRBD2. From germline, CDR1 is SGHVS and CDR2 FQNEAQ. This CDR3 is 15 amino acids long. The V segment lost 6 bases and the J segment 12 bases; nucleotides outside the gene matches: 13. CDR3 coding DNA: TGTGCCAGCAGTCGACAAGGACAGGGGACTAGCGGGCAGTTCTTC. Amino acids: CASSRQGQGTSGQFF.

V is TRBV28 and J is TRBJ1-3; D uncertain. The germline CDR1 and CDR2 sequences are MDHEN and SYDVKM. The V end was cut by 6 bases, the J end by 0 bases, with 15 bases between. This CDR3 has 16 residues. CDR3 coding DNA: TGTGCCAGCAGCCGACGGTCGGGGATCTCTGGAAACACCATATATTTT. Translated: CASSRRSGISGNTIYF.

This clone was seen at least ten times. This chain uses TRBV6-5 with TRBJ2-2; 8 bases map to TRBD1. Trimming removed 5 bases from V and 6 bases from J; junction bases left unmatched: 5. Germline CDR1 is MNHEY and CDR2 is SVGAGI. The CDR3 is 14 amino acids. CDR3 DNA: TGTGCCAGCAGTCGACAGGGGTGGGCCGGGGAGCTGTTTTTT. Translating gives CASSRQGWAGELFF.

J is TRBJ2-2 and V is TRBV4-3; D unresolved. Trimming removed 4 bases from V and 5 bases from J, with 17 bases in between. This CDR3 has 16 amino acids. CDR1 LGHNA and CDR2 YSLEER come from the germline V gene. The CDR3 spells CASSRQVFGNTGELFF. CDR3 bases: TGCGCCAGCAGCCGCCAGGTATTTGGTAATACCGGGGAGCTGTTTTTT.

This clone occurred once. This rearrangement joins TRBV6-2 or TRBV6-3 to TRBJ2-7, with D hard to call. This CDR3 region has 13 residues. Looked up from germline, CDR1 is MNHEY and CDR2 is SVGEGT. The ends were cut back, 2 bases at V and 3 bases at J, with 8 bases in the middle. CDR3 loop: CASSYGQFYEQYV. The CDR3 coding sequence is TGTGCCAGCAGTTACGGCCAGTTCTACGAGCAGTACGTC.

The chain joins TRBV7-2 to TRBJ1-2; 7 bases agree with TRBD1. J gave up 8 bases and V 5 bases, and 8 bases lay outside the gene matches. The CDR3 contains 13 residues. The germline gives CDR1 SGHTA, CDR2 FQGNSA. CDR3 sequence (DNA): TGTGCCAGCAGCCGCCGGACAGGCCAAGGCTACACCTTC. It is translated as CASSRRTGQGYTF.

This chain joins TRBV13 and TRBJ2-1; D might be TRBD1 (5 bases). V lost 0 bases to trimming and J lost 4 bases, with 13 bases between them. This CDR3 has 16 amino acids. The germline CDR1 and CDR2 sequences are PRHDT and FYEKMQ (reference sequence). DNA of the CDR3: TGTGCCAGCAGCTTAGGGATAGCCAGGGAATACAATGAGCAGTTCTTC. This codes for CASSLGIAREYNEQFF. Full variable domain (outside the CDR3, taken from reference TRBV13 and TRBJ2-1): AAGVIQSPRHLIKEKRETATLKCYPIPRHDTVYWYQQGPGQDPQFLISFYEKMQSDKGSIPDRFSAQQFSDYHSELNMSSLELGDSALYFCASSLGIAREYNEQFFGPGTRLTVL.

The chain combines TRBV20-1 with TRBJ1-6; D gene uncertain. CDR3 length equals 16 residues. V was pared by 3 bases and J by 10 bases, with 22 bases between. Germline V gene sequence: CDR1 DFQATT, CDR2 SNEGSKA (reference sequence). The CDR3 reads CSASDLRAGVESPLHF. The CDR3 DNA reads TGCAGTGCTAGTGATCTCCGGGCCGGGGTGGAGTCACCCCTCCACTTT.

This rearrangement joins TRBV19 to TRBJ2-5; D possibly corresponds to TRBD1 (6 bases). The germline V and J ends were trimmed by 5 bases and 2 bases, with 12 bases remaining between them. Germline CDR1 LNHDA, CDR2 SQIVND (reference sequence). CDR3 length: 14 amino acids. The CDR3 coding sequence is TGTGCCAGTAGTTCTCGGACAGCTCAAGAGACCCAGTACTTC. This codes for CASSSRTAQETQYF.

This clone appeared once. The chain uses TRBV19 and TRBJ1-1, with 8 bases matching TRBD1. Germline loops: CDR1 LNHDA, CDR2 SQIVND (reference sequence). The CDR3 is 18 amino acids. Trimming took 6 bases from V and 1 from J; bases not matched to a gene: 16. The CDR3 sequence is CASSRTLAGGGPNTEAFF. The CDR3 DNA follows: TGTGCCAGTAGCCGCACCTTGGCAGGGGGCGGGCCGAACACTGAAGCTTTCTTT.

The V and J genes are TRBV27 and TRBJ2-7; maybe TRBD1 (5 bases). V lost 8 bases, J lost 4 bases, and 15 bases lay in between. CDR1 and CDR2 (germline): MNHEY, SMNVEV (reference sequence). The CDR3 consists of 13 residues. The CDR3 DNA reads as TGTGCCAGCCGACAGTCCGACCAGTACGAGCAGTACGTC. It translates to CASRQSDQYEQYV.

The gene calls are TRBV7-9 and TRBJ2-3, with 8 bases identical to TRBD2. Germline values: CDR1 SEHNR, CDR2 FQNEAQ (reference sequence). V lost 3 bases, J lost 3 bases, and 5 bases stayed unmatched. CDR3 length: 15 amino acids. This CDR3 is CASSLMRGETDTQYF. CDR3 nucleotides: TGTGCCAGCAGCTTGATGCGGGGGGAAACAGATACGCAGTATTTT.

The chain employs TRBV7-2 and TRBJ2-3; 11 positions match TRBD2. The CDR3 covers 18 residues. CDR1 and CDR2 (germline): SGHTA, FQGNSA. V trimming: 5 bases; J trimming: 6 bases; junction bases outside the gene matches: 16. The CDR3 is CASSDRLAGGYRGDTQYF. The CDR3 nucleotides are TGTGCCAGCAGCGACCGGCTAGCGGGAGGTTACCGCGGGGATACGCAGTATTTT.

The chain recombines TRBV21-1 with TRBJ2-3; no DNA check was done on the table's D call, TRBD2. TRBV21-1 is an annotated pseudogene. The CDR3 length is 18 residues. CDR3: CASSKVEREGSSTDTQYF. The CDR3 bases are TGTGCCAGCAGCAAAGTAGAGCGGGAGGGATCTAGCACAGATACGCAGTATTTT.

This clone was picked up a small number of times. The gene calls are TRBV7-2 and TRBJ1-5; 7 bases align to TRBD1. CDR3 length: 15 amino acids. Losses at the gene ends were 3 bases for V and 2 bases for J; bases not matched to a gene: 4. Germline-derived CDR1 and CDR2 are SGHTA and FQGNSA. The CDR3 region is CASSLRQGGNQPQHF. CDR3 sequence (DNA): TGTGCCAGCAGCTTGAGACAGGGAGGCAATCAGCCCCAGCATTTT.

The gene calls are TRBV6-6 and TRBJ1-1, with D possibly being TRBD1 (5 bases). The length of the CDR3 is 18 residues. CDR1 and CDR2 from the germline V gene are MNHNY and SVGAGI (reference sequence). Trimming removed 5 bases at V and 1 base at J, with 23 bases between. The CDR3 region has the DNA TGTGCCAGCAGTCCACTTCTGGGGCCCGCCGGGAGGAACACTGAAGCTTTCTTT. Translating gives CASSPLLGPAGRNTEAFF.

The chain joins TRBV9 to TRBJ2-1; TRBD2 matches at 9 bases. V shed 4 bases, J shed 4 bases, and the junction held 6 bases outside the gene matches. CDR1 and CDR2 (germline): SGDLS, YYNGEE. There are 15 residues in the CDR3. CDR3: CASSPTSGRYNEQFF. The CDR3 bases are TGTGCCAGCAGCCCGACTAGCGGCCGGTACAATGAGCAGTTCTTC.

Concerning this clone itself: The sample has other DNA sequences that encode this CDR3 too. V usage is TRBV5-8 and J usage is TRBJ2-7, with D tentatively TRBD1 (6 bases). CDR3 length: 16 residues. Looked up from germline, CDR1 is SGHTS and CDR2 is YDEGEE. In nucleotides, the CDR3 is TGTGCCAGCAGCTTGCGTGGGGGCCGTGGATCCTACGAGCAGTATGTC. Translated: CASSLRGGRGSYEQYV.

The chain joins TRBV7-9 to TRBJ2-5, with 9 nucleotides matching TRBD1. Per germline, CDR1 SEHNR and CDR2 FQNEAQ (reference sequence). The CDR3 sequence is 14 residues long. The J segment lost 0 bases and the V segment lost 5 bases, leaving 1 base of the junction unmatched. The CDR3 sequence is CASSRTGDQETQYF. As DNA, the CDR3 is TGTGCCAGCAGCCGGACAGGGGACCAAGAGACCCAGTACTTC.